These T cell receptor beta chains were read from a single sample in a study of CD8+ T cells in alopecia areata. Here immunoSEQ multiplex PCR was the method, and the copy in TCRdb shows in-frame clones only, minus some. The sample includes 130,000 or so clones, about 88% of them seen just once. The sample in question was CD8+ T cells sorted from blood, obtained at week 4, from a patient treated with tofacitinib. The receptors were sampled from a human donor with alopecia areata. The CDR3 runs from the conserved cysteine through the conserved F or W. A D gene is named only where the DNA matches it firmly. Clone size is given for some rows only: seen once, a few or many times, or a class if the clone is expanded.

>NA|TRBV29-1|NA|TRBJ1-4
TGCAGCGTTGAAGATCGCACCGCAAAACTGTTTTTT
CSVEDRTAKLFF
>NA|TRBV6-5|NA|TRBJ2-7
TGTGCCAGCAGTTACAAAGGGCCCGCGGAGCAGTACTTC
CASSYKGPAEQYF
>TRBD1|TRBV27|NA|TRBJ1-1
TGTGCCAGCAGTTCCCGCAGGGGGATCGAGCGGGCTTTCTTT
CASSSRRGIERAFF
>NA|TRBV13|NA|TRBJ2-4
TGTGCCAGCAGCCCGCAGGCCACTTTTAAAAACATTCAGTACTTC
CASSPQATFKNIQYF
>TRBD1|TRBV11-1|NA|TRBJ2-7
TGTGCCAGCAGCGCGTCCAGCCGGGACAGCTACGAGCAGTACTTC
CASSASSRDSYEQYF
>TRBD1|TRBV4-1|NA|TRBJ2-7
TGCGCCAGCAGCCATCGACAGGGGCAACTCGACGAGCAGTACTTC
CASSHRQGQLDEQYF
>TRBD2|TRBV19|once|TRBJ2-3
TGTGCCAGTAGTAGAGAAGCGGGGGCCTCCACAGATACGCAGTATTTT
CASSREAGASTDTQYF
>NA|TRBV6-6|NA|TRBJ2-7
TGTGCCAGCAGTTACTCCTCCGGGGGCTTCTACGAGCAGTACTTC
CASSYSSGGFYEQYF
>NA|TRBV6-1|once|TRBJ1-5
TGTGCCACGGTGATCGGACGCAATGGAAATCAGCCCCAGCATTTT
CATVIGRNGNQPQHF
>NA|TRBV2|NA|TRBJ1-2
TGTGCCACGCCGGGAGCTAACTATGGCTACACCTTC
CATPGANYGYTF
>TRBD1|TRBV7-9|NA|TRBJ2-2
TGTGCCAGCAGCCGCCGGGACAGGGCCGTCGGCACCGGGGAGCTGTTTTTT
CASSRRDRAVGTGELFF
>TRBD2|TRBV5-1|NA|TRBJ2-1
TGCGCCAGCAGCTGGAACGGGGCGGGAGGGCAAGGGAATGAGCAGTTCTTC
CASSWNGAGGQGNEQFF
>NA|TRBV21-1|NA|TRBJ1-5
TGTGCCAGCAGCCGATACGCTGGACACCTCAATCAGCCCCAGCATTTT
CASSRYAGHLNQPQHF
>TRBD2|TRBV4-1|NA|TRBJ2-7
TGCGCCAGCAGCCAAGAGACTAGCGACTACTACGAGCAGTACTTC
CASSQETSDYYEQYF
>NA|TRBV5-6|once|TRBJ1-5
TGTGCCAGCAGCTTGGGGTTTAATCAGCCCCAGCATTTT
CASSLGFNQPQHF
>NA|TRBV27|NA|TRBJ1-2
TGTGCCAGCAGTTTACAGGCCCAGTATGGCTACACCTTC
CASSLQAQYGYTF
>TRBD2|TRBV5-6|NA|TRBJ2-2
TGTGCCAGCAGCCCATCGACTAGCGGGTTGACCGGGGAGCTGTTTTTT
CASSPSTSGLTGELFF
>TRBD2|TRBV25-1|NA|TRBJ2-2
TGTGCCATCCCCCGGGGACTAGCGGGGACCGGGGAGCTGTTTTTT
CAIPRGLAGTGELFF
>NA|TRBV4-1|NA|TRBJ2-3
TGCGCCAGCAGCCCATCGTGGGTTGGCCATACGCAGTATTTT
CASSPSWVGHTQYF
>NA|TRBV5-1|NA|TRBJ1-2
TGCGCCAGCAGCTCCTCGTCAGGATCGGAAGGCTACACCTTC
CASSSSSGSEGYTF
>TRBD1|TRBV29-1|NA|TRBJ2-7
TGCAGCGTTGAAATCAGACAGGGAGCCTACGAGCAGTACTTC
CSVEIRQGAYEQYF
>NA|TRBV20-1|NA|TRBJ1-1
TGCAGTGCTAGAGAGGGGATTATGGCTTTCTTT
CSAREGIMAFF
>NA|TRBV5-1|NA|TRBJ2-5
TGCGCCAGCAGCCCAGACCAAGAGACCCAGTACTTC
CASSPDQETQYF
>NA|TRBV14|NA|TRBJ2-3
TGTGCCAGCAGCTTCGGCGGATTTAGCACAGATACGCAGTATTTT
CASSFGGFSTDTQYF
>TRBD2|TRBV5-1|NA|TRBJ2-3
TGCGCCAGCAGCCCGGAGGGACTAGCGGGAGCTAGAGATACGCAGTATTTT
CASSPEGLAGARDTQYF
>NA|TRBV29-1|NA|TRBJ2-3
TGCAGCGTTCAGAAGGGGACAGATACGCAGTATTTT
CSVQKGTDTQYF
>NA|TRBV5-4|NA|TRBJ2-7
TGTGCCAGCAGCTTTTCAGGATCCTACGAGCAGTACTTC
CASSFSGSYEQYF
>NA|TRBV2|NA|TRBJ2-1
TGTGCCAGCAGTGATGGGGACCCCAGCGATGAGCAGTTCTTC
CASSDGDPSDEQFF
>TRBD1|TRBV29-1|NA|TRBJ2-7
TGCAGCGTTGAAGCGGCAGGGGGCGAGCAGTACTTC
CSVEAAGGEQYF
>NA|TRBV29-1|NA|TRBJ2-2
TGCAGCGTTGAAGTCGGTTCAGGAAACACCGGGGAGCTGTTTTTT
CSVEVGSGNTGELFF
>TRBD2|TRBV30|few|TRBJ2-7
TGTGCCTGGAGAAGACTAGCGGACTCCTACGAGCAGTACTTC
CAWRRLADSYEQYF
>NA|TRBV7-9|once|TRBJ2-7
TGTGCCAGCAGCTTGGTCGAGAGACCCTACGAGCAGTACTTC
CASSLVERPYEQYF
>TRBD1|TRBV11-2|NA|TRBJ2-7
TGTGCCAGCAGCACCAGGACAGGGGCCTACGAGCAGTACTTC
CASSTRTGAYEQYF
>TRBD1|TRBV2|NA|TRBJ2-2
TGTGCCAGCAGCGGGGACAGCTGGAACACCGGGGAGCTGTTTTTT
CASSGDSWNTGELFF
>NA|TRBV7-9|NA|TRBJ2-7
TGTGCCAGCAGCCCGACCAAGACACCTGCCGAGCAGTACTTC
CASSPTKTPAEQYF
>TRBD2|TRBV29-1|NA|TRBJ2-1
TGCAGCGCTCGACTAGCGGACGGCAATGAGCAGTTCTTC
CSARLADGNEQFF
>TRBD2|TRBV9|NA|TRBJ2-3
TGTGCCAGCGGCCCTCGGGGGGAAGGGGATACGCAGTATTTT
CASGPRGEGDTQYF
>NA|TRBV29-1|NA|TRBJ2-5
TGCAGCGTTGGGCTGGGCGACAGCCGAGAGGAGACCCAGTACTTC
CSVGLGDSREETQYF
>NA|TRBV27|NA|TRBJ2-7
TGTGCCAGCAGTACCGGGACGGAATACTACGAGCAGTACTTC
CASSTGTEYYEQYF
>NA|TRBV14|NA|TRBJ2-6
TGTGCCAGCAGCCAAGGGCCGGGAGCTGGGGCCAACGTCCTGACTTTC
CASSQGPGAGANVLTF
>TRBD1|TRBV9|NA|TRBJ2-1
TGTGCCAGCAGGGACAGGGGGTCCAATGAGCAGTTCTTC
CASRDRGSNEQFF
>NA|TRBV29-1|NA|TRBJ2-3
TGCAGCGGTGGAAGGGAGCGGGATACGCAGTATTTT
CSGGRERDTQYF
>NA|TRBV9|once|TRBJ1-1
TGTGCCAGCGGAAGCGGGACTGAAGCTTTCTTT
CASGSGTEAFF